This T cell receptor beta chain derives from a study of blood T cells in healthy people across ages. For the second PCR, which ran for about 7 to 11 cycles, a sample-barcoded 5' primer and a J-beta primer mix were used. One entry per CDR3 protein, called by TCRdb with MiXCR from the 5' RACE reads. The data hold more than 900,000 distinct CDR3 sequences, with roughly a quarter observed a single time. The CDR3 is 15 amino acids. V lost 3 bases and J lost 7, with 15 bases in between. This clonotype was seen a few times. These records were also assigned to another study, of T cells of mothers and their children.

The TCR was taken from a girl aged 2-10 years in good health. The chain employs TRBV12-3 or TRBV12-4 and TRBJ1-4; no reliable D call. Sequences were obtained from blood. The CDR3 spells CASSFRAKSPEKLFF. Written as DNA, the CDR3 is TGTGCCAGCAGTTTCCGGGCCAAAAGCCCTGAAAAACTGTTTTTT.